This TCR beta chain was observed in a study of circulating tumor DNA in untreated peripheral T-cell lymphoma. Before treatment, baseline tumor tissue was collected for sequencing. In the case of this clone: At one of its ends the junction is not consistent with the germline gene, which may arise from a read error.

The protocol was immunoSEQ multiplex PCR, while the TCRdb copy is restricted to in-frame clones and leaves out a portion. The profile covers 2,200 or so clones, with over 70% appearing a single time and 55% to 60% taken by the ten largest. Per germline, CDR1 SGHNT and CDR2 YENEEA. CDR3 length: 15 amino acids. This chain joins TRBV11-3 and TRBJ1-1; weak D call: TRBD1 (5 bases). The sequencing input was tumor tissue. The TCR originated in a human donor with peripheral T-cell lymphoma. The CDR3 region has the DNA TGTGCCAGCAGCTTAGTGAGGACATTGAAGACTGAAGCTTTCTTT. It specifies CASSLVRTLKTEAFF.